This T cell receptor (beta chain) was recovered during a study of identical twins. This clonotype was observed many times. In TCRdb, the 5' RACE reads were re-called with MiXCR into one record per CDR3 protein. In the table there are roughly 1.6 million distinct CDR3 sequences, about 30% of which are singletons. This clonotype was sampled from a newborn girl in good health. Material for sequencing was cord blood.

The chain's CDR3 is CASSFLLAGYNEQFF. The CDR3 nucleotides read TGTGCCAGCAGTTTTCTGCTAGCGGGGTACAATGAGCAGTTCTTC. The rearrangement uses TRBV12-3 or TRBV12-4 and TRBJ2-1; 9 bases line up with TRBD2. CDR3 length: 15 residues. J lost 4 bases, V lost 3 bases, and 4 bases had no gene match.